The 23 T cell receptor beta chains in this list originate from one sample, sequenced in a study of blood T cell repertoires in COVID-19. Repertoires were generated with immunoSEQ multiplex PCR, while TCRdb's copy carries only in-frame clones and drops some. The sample includes about 160,000 clones, approximately 83% seen only once; the top ten take less than 3.5%. Sequenced input: peripheral blood. These receptors were obtained from a woman aged 60-70 years with acute or convalescent COVID-19.

V usage is TRBV19 and J usage is TRBJ2-7; 11 positions match TRBD2. The CDR3 runs to 14 residues. Germline V lookup: CDR1 LNHDA, CDR2 SQIVND (reference sequence). J lost 12 bases, V lost 10 bases, and 17 bases had no gene match. The CDR3 nucleotides read TGTGCCACCAAAGCCGGGACTAGCGGCATCCACTGGTACTTC. Its translation is CATKAGTSGIHWYF.

This sequence joins TRBV3-1 (or the pseudogene TRBV3-2) and TRBJ1-3; no firm D call. The V end lost 4 bases, the J end lost 0 bases, and 13 bases lay between the germline ends. This CDR3 comprises 16 residues. Germline CDR1 is LGHDT and CDR2 is YNNKEL (reference sequence). The CDR3 nucleotides read TGTGCCAGCAGCCCCCCCGCAGGCGTCTCTGGAAACACCATATATTTT. Protein product: CASSPPAGVSGNTIYF.

J is TRBJ1-3 and V is TRBV5-5; D gene ambiguous. The V end lost 2 bases, the J end lost 0 bases, and 12 bases lay between the germline ends. Germline assignment: CDR1 SGHKS and CDR2 YYEKEE (reference sequence). The CDR3 is 16 amino acids. CDR3 bases: TGTGCCAGCAGCTTTCGACTTCAAAGCTCTGGAAACACCATATATTTT. This codes for CASSFRLQSSGNTIYF. Based on the CDR3 plus reference TRBV5-5 and TRBJ1-3, the full variable domain is DAGVTQSPTHLIKTRGQQVTLRCSPISGHKSVSWYQQVLGQGPQFIFQYYEKEERGRGNFPDRFSARQFPNYSSELNVNALLLGDSALYLCASSFRLQSSGNTIYFGEGSWLTVV.

V usage is TRBV6-2 or TRBV6-3 and J usage is TRBJ1-2; 7 bases agree with TRBD1. The ends lost 5 bases at V and 4 bases at J; junction bases unmatched: 7. The CDR3 consists of 14 residues. CDR1 is MNHEY and CDR2 is SVGEGT in the germline V gene. The CDR3 region has the DNA TGTGCCAGCAGTCCCCGGACAGGCGGCTATGGCTACACCTTC. It specifies CASSPRTGGYGYTF.

V and J are TRBV7-9 and TRBJ2-3, with TRBD1 identical over 8 bases. Germline V gene sequence: CDR1 SEHNR, CDR2 FQNEAQ (reference sequence). J lost 4 bases, V lost 1 base, and 10 bases had no gene match. This CDR3 region has 17 residues. As DNA, the CDR3 is TGTGCCAGCAGCTTAGGCCGTCTCTGGGACAGGTCAGATACGCAGTATTTT. Amino acid sequence: CASSLGRLWDRSDTQYF.

This chain links TRBV6-5 with TRBJ1-1; D is possibly TRBD1 (5 bases). The CDR3 covers 13 residues. Per germline, CDR1 MNHEY and CDR2 SVGAGI. V was cut by 5 bases and J by 8 bases, with 15 bases left in between. The CDR3 reads CASSPGHSQEAFF. DNA of the CDR3: TGTGCCAGCAGTCCCGGACACTCCCAAGAAGCTTTCTTT.

J is TRBJ1-5 and V is TRBV7-2, with TRBD1 matching over 8 bases. Trimming removed 8 bases from V and 6 bases from J; junction bases left unmatched: 9. The CDR3 extends over 14 amino acids. Looked up from germline, CDR1 is SGHTA and CDR2 is FQGNSA. The CDR3 reads CASGLRTGPQPQHF. The CDR3 nucleotides read TGTGCCAGCGGGTTAAGGACAGGGCCTCAGCCCCAGCATTTT.

The V gene is TRBV11-3, the J gene TRBJ2-7; 10 bases line up with TRBD2. Losses at the gene ends were 5 bases for V and 2 bases for J; bases not matched to a gene: 6. The CDR3 is 15 residues long. The germline CDR1 and CDR2 sequences are SGHNT and YENEEA. CDR3 protein: CASSQAGGGPYEQYF. CDR3 nucleotides: TGTGCCAGCAGCCAAGCGGGGGGGGGTCCCTACGAGCAGTACTTC. Filled out from reference TRBV11-3 and TRBJ2-7, the complete variable domain reads EAGVVQSPRYKIIEKKQPVAFWCNPISGHNTLYWYLQNLGQGPELLIRYENEEAVDDSQLPKDRFSAERLKGVDSTLKIQPAELGDSAVYLCASSQAGGGPYEQYFGPGTRLTVT.

The rearrangement joins TRBV6-5 to TRBJ1-3; 7 positions agree with TRBD1. J gave up 8 bases and V 11 bases, and 15 bases lay outside the gene matches. The CDR3 covers 14 residues. Germline-derived CDR1 and CDR2 are MNHEY and SVGAGI. CDR3 nucleotides: TGTGCCTCCCGGCGAGACAGGGAGGCGGACACCATATATTTT. It translates to CASRRDREADTIYF.

A few counts support this clone. The chain couples TRBV18 to TRBJ2-7, with D perhaps matching TRBD1 (5 bases). This CDR3 comprises 12 residues. Trimming removed 4 bases from V and 3 bases from J, with 7 bases in between. Germline CDR1 and CDR2: KGHSH and LQKENI. CDR3 bases: TGTGCCAGCTCACAACAGGACTACGAGCAGTACTTC. Amino acid sequence: CASSQQDYEQYF.

The V gene is TRBV2, the J gene TRBJ1-5, with unresolved D. This CDR3 is built from 13 residues. V was clipped by 3 bases and J by 11 bases, with 14 bases between them. CDR1 is SNHLY, CDR2 FYNNEI, per germline. CDR3 loop: CASSEWTGVAQHF. The DNA of the CDR3 is TGTGCCAGCAGTGAGTGGACTGGAGTGGCCCAGCATTTT.

This chain connects TRBV14 to TRBJ1-1; D gene ambiguous. The length of the CDR3 is 14 residues. V lost 2 bases and J 4 bases, leaving 11 bases between the germline ends. CDR1 and CDR2 (germline): SGHDN, FVKESK. CDR3 sequence: CASSQIGIVTEAFF. The CDR3 nucleotides are TGTGCCAGCAGCCAAATCGGGATAGTCACTGAAGCTTTCTTT.

The chain employs TRBV6-2 or TRBV6-3 and TRBJ2-7; D might be TRBD1 (6 bases). The CDR3 sequence is 14 residues long. V shed 2 bases and J shed 2 bases, with 10 bases lying between them. CDR1 is MNHEY and CDR2 is SVGEGT in the germline V gene. The CDR3 nucleotides read TGTGCCAGCAGTTACGGGACATATGCCTACGAGCAGTACTTC. The encoded protein is CASSYGTYAYEQYF.

This clone was recorded once. V usage is TRBV18 and J usage is TRBJ2-6; D is ambiguous. The CDR3 length is 14 residues. The germline gives CDR1 KGHSH, CDR2 LQKENI. V was clipped by 6 bases and J by 0 bases, with 6 bases between them. The CDR3 protein is CASSPYSGANVLTF. The CDR3, as DNA: TGTGCCAGCTCCCCGTACTCTGGGGCCAACGTCCTGACTTTC.

This clone was detected once. This chain joins TRBV14 and TRBJ1-2; TRBD1 agrees at 9 bases. Germline V CDR1 and CDR2: SGHDN, FVKESK. There are 16 residues in the CDR3. The junction had 6 bases not matched to a gene; V was cut back by 0 bases and J by 4 bases. CDR3 bases: TGTGCCAGCAGCCAAGATAACAGGGGGCGCGCCTATGGCTACACCTTC. It encodes CASSQDNRGRAYGYTF.

J is TRBJ2-3 and V is TRBV2; TRBD2 matches at 7 bases. The length of the CDR3 is 13 residues. After removal of 2 bases from V and 8 bases from J, the junction contained 4 bases not matched to a gene. CDR1 SNHLY and CDR2 FYNNEI come from the germline V gene. As DNA, the CDR3 is TGTGCCAGCAGTGAATCGGGGGAGGGTACGCAGTATTTT. Protein product: CASSESGEGTQYF.

The chain uses TRBV3-1 (or the pseudogene TRBV3-2) and TRBJ1-2; D uncertain. Germline CDR1 LGHDT, CDR2 YNNKEL (reference sequence). The CDR3 is 15 amino acids. The V gene lost 1 base and the J gene lost 6 bases, with 15 bases spanning the gap. The CDR3 nucleotides read TGTGCCAGCAGCCAAGCCACGACTAGATCTGATGGCTACACCTTC. Amino acid sequence: CASSQATTRSDGYTF.

The chain employs TRBV6-2 or TRBV6-3 and TRBJ2-3; 8 nucleotides align to TRBD2. The germline gives CDR1 MNHEY, CDR2 SVGEGT. V trimming: 4 bases; J trimming: 0 bases; junction bases outside the gene matches: 9. This CDR3 has 17 residues. The CDR3 loop is CASSSILAVTSTDTQYF. The CDR3 nucleotides read TGTGCCAGCAGTTCCATACTAGCGGTTACTAGCACAGATACGCAGTATTTT.

The chain has TRBV20-1 and TRBJ2-7; D call uncertain. CDR1 is DFQATT and CDR2 is SNEGSKA in the germline V gene (reference sequence). Between the trimmed V and J ends, which lost 3 bases and 3 bases, there was a span of 3 bases. The CDR3 has 10 residues. CDR3 sequence reads: CSASNYEQYF. CDR3 sequence (DNA): TGCAGTGCTAGCAACTACGAGCAGTACTTC.

V is TRBV24-1 and J is TRBJ2-1, with 7 bases matching TRBD2. The CDR3 sequence is 14 residues long. V was pared by 4 bases and J by 5 bases, with 4 bases of the junction left unmatched. Germline V gene sequence: CDR1 KGHDR, CDR2 SFDVKD. The CDR3 protein is CATSDQTSHNEQFF. As DNA, the CDR3 is TGTGCCACCAGTGACCAGACTAGCCACAATGAGCAGTTCTTC.

The chain is built from TRBV7-2 and TRBJ1-6, with D perhaps TRBD1 (5 bases). Trimming took 1 base from V and 10 from J, leaving 11 bases between them. The CDR3 has 14 amino acids. The V gene's germline CDR1 is SGHTA and CDR2 FQGNSA. CDR3 region: CASSLDFGGSPLHF. The CDR3 coding sequence is TGTGCCAGCAGCTTAGACTTCGGGGGGTCACCCCTCCACTTT.

This chain connects TRBV24-1 to TRBJ1-1, with 12 bases aligning to TRBD1. The CDR3 sequence is 15 residues long. Germline V gene data show CDR1 as KGHDR and CDR2 as SFDVKD. Trimming took 3 bases from V and 6 from J; bases not matched to a gene: 4. CDR3: CATSDTRDRGPEAFF. The CDR3, as DNA: TGTGCCACCAGTGATACCCGGGACAGGGGGCCTGAAGCTTTCTTT.

The chain couples TRBV7-2 to TRBJ1-2; 7 bases fit TRBD1. From germline, CDR1 is SGHTA and CDR2 FQGNSA. V lost 5 bases and J lost 2; bases outside the gene matches: 8. The CDR3 length is 15 residues. CDR3: CASSPRTGPNYGYTF. The CDR3 coding sequence is TGTGCCAGCAGCCCGCGGACAGGACCGAACTATGGCTACACCTTC.